A selection of T cell receptor beta chains follows, all from one sample in a study of cytomegalovirus exposure and HLA in healthy donors. Profiling relied on immunoSEQ multiplex PCR, and the TCRdb table lists in-frame clones only, not all of them. The sample lists 85,000 to 100,000 clones, over 70% seen once, with approximately 7.4% in the top ten. The material sequenced was PBMCs. The origin of the receptors is a man aged 50 or older in good health and CMV-seropositive. The CDR3 runs from the conserved cysteine through the conserved F or W. A D gene is named only where the DNA matches it firmly. Rows give clone size only sometimes, using once, few, many, or a class for an expanded clone.

v_gene,abundance,j_gene,d_gene,CDR3nt,CDR3aa
TRBV7-2,-,TRBJ2-3,TRBD2,TGTGCCAGCAGCTTAGGTGGCGGAGCGGGGGGGCCCACAGATACGCAGTATTTT,CASSLGGGAGGPTDTQYF
TRBV4-3,-,TRBJ1-5,-,TGCGCCAGCAGCCAGGCTCAGAGGCCCGATCAGCCCCAGCATTTT,CASSQAQRPDQPQHF
TRBV6-5,-,TRBJ1-2,-,TGTGCCAGCAGTTACAACAGGGAAGGTGGGGGCTACACCTTC,CASSYNREGGGYTF
TRBV6-5,-,TRBJ1-5,TRBD1,TGTGCCAGCAGTTCGAGACAGGGGGCCAATCAGCCCCAGCATTTT,CASSSRQGANQPQHF
TRBV6-6,-,TRBJ1-4,-,TGTTCACACTCAAGGGGGGGCGCAGGAGAAAAACTGTTTTTT,CSHSRGGAGEKLFF
TRBV4-1,-,TRBJ2-7,-,TGCGCCAGCAGCCAAGTGAAAGGGGCGCGGTACGAGCAGTACTTC,CASSQVKGARYEQYF
TRBV5-1,-,TRBJ1-1,-,TGCGCCAGCAGCTGGGCAGGTGAAGCTTTCTTT,CASSWAGEAFF
TRBV11-3,-,TRBJ2-3,TRBD1,TGTGCCAGCAGCTTGGGACAGGCGAGCACAGATACGCAGTATTTT,CASSLGQASTDTQYF
TRBV13,-,TRBJ1-2,-,TGTGCCAGCAGCTTCCAGGGTGGTAATGGCTACACCTTC,CASSFQGGNGYTF
TRBV11-2,-,TRBJ1-1,TRBD1,TGTGCCAGCAGCCAGGGGGCGATGAACACTGAAGCTTTCTTT,CASSQGAMNTEAFF
TRBV27,-,TRBJ1-1,TRBD1,TGTGCCAGCAGTGCCAAAACCTCGACAGGGGGGACTGAAGCTTTCTTT,CASSAKTSTGGTEAFF
TRBV7-7,few,TRBJ2-7,TRBD1,TGTGCCAGCAGCATCGAACAGGGGCCGGGTCGCGAGCAGTACTTC,CASSIEQGPGREQYF
TRBV5-4,-,TRBJ1-2,TRBD1,TGTGCCAGCAGCTCAATCTCCGGGACAGTCAGTCATGGCTACACCTTC,CASSSISGTVSHGYTF
TRBV7-3,-,TRBJ2-3,-,TGTGCCAGCAGCTTACAGTCGGGGGGCCGAACTCTCACAGATACGCAGTATTTT,CASSLQSGGRTLTDTQYF
TRBV5-1,-,TRBJ1-2,-,TGCGCCAGCAGCTTTGGGAGGGGGGATGGCTACACCTTC,CASSFGRGDGYTF
TRBV30,-,TRBJ1-4,-,TGTGCGTTGCGACCCTTGGAGTATGAAAAACTGTTTTTT,CALRPLEYEKLFF
TRBV7-3,once,TRBJ2-7,TRBD1,TGTGCCAGCAGCGAAGACAGGGCCTACTCCTACGAGCAGTACTTC,CASSEDRAYSYEQYF